A selection of T cell receptor beta chains follows, all from one sample in a study of T-cell memory formation after mild COVID-19. TCRdb re-derived calls from the 5' RACE reads in MiXCR, one entry per CDR3 protein. This sample has approximately 250,000 distinct CDR3 sequences, with 15% to 20% found just once. Sequenced: PBMCs or a T cell subset sorted from them (not recorded which). The receptor set was obtained from a man in his late teens or twenties who had mild COVID-19 (a few samples of this study predate the infection). Cell type and time point are not known. Each CDR3 is given with its conserved first and last residue. D genes are given only for firm matches. Clone size is not always given. Where it is, it says once, few, many or a class for expanded clones.

TRBV12-3/TRBV12-4	NA	TRBD1	TRBJ1-5	14	CASSSWTGTQPQHF	TGTGCCAGCAGTTCCTGGACAGGGACTCAGCCCCAGCATTTT
TRBV12-3/TRBV12-4	NA	NA	TRBJ2-3	14	CASSFRMDTDTQYF	TGTGCCAGCAGTTTCCGGATGGACACAGATACGCAGTATTTT
TRBV27	few	NA	TRBJ1-5	12	CASSHAGQPQHF	TGTGCCAGTTCTCATGCGGGGCAGCCCCAGCATTTT
TRBV5-6	many	NA	TRBJ2-5	14	CASSLGAGQETQYF	TGTGCCAGCAGCTTGGGGGCAGGCCAAGAGACCCAGTACTTC
TRBV12-3/TRBV12-4	NA	NA	TRBJ2-1	13	CASTLWGGNEQFF	TGTGCCAGCACGCTTTGGGGCGGCAATGAGCAGTTCTTC
TRBV12-5	NA	TRBD1	TRBJ1-2	15	CASGLGGTVLHGYTF	TGTGCTAGTGGTCTCGGAGGGACAGTCCTACATGGCTACACCTTC
TRBV5-1	few	NA	TRBJ2-5	14	CASSLDGGRETQYF	TGCGCCAGCAGCTTGGACGGGGGGCGAGAGACCCAGTACTTC
TRBV7-9	NA	TRBD1	TRBJ1-2	15	CASTTGGRMTSGYTF	TGTGCCAGCACCACAGGGGGGAGGATGACAAGTGGCTACACCTTC
TRBV7-9	few	NA	TRBJ2-3	12	CASSAPSDTQYF	TGTGCCAGCAGCGCCCCATCAGATACGCAGTATTTT
TRBV10-3	few	TRBD1	TRBJ2-3	12	CAPWTGADTQYF	TGTGCCCCTTGGACAGGGGCAGATACGCAGTATTTT
TRBV3-1	NA	NA	TRBJ1-5	15	CASSQEAGVGEPQHF	TGTGCCAGCAGCCAAGAGGCAGGGGTAGGAGAGCCCCAGCATTTT
TRBV10-3	NA	TRBD1	TRBJ2-3	15	CAIRGPGQGEDTQYF	TGTGCCATCAGGGGGCCCGGACAGGGGGAAGATACGCAGTATTTT
TRBV6-2/TRBV6-3	NA	TRBD2	TRBJ2-3	15	CASRRLAGLSDTQYF	TGTGCCAGCAGAAGACTAGCGGGTCTCTCAGATACGCAGTATTTT
TRBV19	NA	NA	TRBJ1-2	15	CASSIDGWRSFGYTF	TGTGCCAGTAGTATCGATGGGTGGCGAAGTTTTGGCTACACCTTC
TRBV5-1	few	NA	TRBJ1-1	14	CASSLPSLNTEAFF	TGCGCCAGCAGCTTGCCCAGTCTGAACACTGAAGCTTTCTTT
TRBV6-2/TRBV6-3	NA	TRBD2	TRBJ2-3	15	CASSPTGRGDDTQYF	TGTGCCAGCAGCCCTACTGGGAGGGGAGACGATACGCAGTATTTT
TRBV4-3	few	TRBD1	TRBJ2-7	15	CASSQGVTGHYEQYF	TGCGCCAGCAGCCAAGGAGTGACAGGGCACTACGAGCAGTACTTC
TRBV20-1	NA	TRBD1	TRBJ1-2	13	CSARGDRVNGYTF	TGCAGTGCTAGAGGCGACAGGGTAAATGGCTACACCTTC
TRBV12-3/TRBV12-4	few	TRBD1	TRBJ1-2	13	CASGHRGIGGYTF	TGTGCCAGCGGACACAGGGGGATCGGCGGCTACACCTTC
TRBV29-1	NA	TRBD1	TRBJ2-2	14	CSVPGTGKTGELFF	TGCAGCGTGCCCGGGACAGGGAAAACCGGGGAGCTGTTTTTT
TRBV5-1	few	NA	TRBJ2-5	14	CASSFGLAQETQYF	TGCGCCAGCAGCTTCGGTCTAGCCCAAGAGACCCAGTACTTC
TRBV7-2	few	NA	TRBJ2-7	14	CASSFSQSSYEQYF	TGTGCCAGCAGCTTCTCGCAAAGCTCCTACGAGCAGTACTTC